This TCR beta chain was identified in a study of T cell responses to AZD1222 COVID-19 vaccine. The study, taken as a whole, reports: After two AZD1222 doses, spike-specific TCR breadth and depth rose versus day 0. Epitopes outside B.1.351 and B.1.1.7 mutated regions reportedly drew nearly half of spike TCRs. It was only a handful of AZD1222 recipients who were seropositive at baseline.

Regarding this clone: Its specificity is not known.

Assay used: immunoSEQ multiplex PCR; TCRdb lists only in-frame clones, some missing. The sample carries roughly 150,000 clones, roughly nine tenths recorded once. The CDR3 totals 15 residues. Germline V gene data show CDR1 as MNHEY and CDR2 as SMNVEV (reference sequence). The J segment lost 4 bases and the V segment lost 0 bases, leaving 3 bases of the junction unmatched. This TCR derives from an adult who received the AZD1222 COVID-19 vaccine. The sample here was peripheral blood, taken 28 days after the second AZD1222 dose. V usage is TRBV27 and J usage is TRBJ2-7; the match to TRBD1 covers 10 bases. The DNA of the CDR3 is TGTGCCAGCAGTTTATCGGGACAGGGGAGGTACGAGCAGTACTTC. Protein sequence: CASSLSGQGRYEQYF.